The source of this TCR beta chain is a study of shared clonotypes between healthy human individuals. Whole-study findings and limits: Across a handful of donors, naive CD4 shared approximately 4.5%, naive CD8 more than 3%, memory CD4 2% to 2.5%, memory CD8 0.4%.

The CDR3 covers 13 residues. V was pared by 4 bases and J by 0 bases, with 7 bases between. CDR1 and CDR2 (germline): SGHRS, YFSETQ. Assay execution proceeded at the deep level. Per the original methods: Sequence data from immunoSEQ were junction-only and lacked quality scores; consequently, filtering differed. Profiling relied on immunoSEQ multiplex PCR, and the TCRdb table lists in-frame clones only, not all of them. The V and J calls and clone size were taken over from that table, and D and trimming were inferred from the DNA. The table includes about 640,000 clones, about two thirds detected once. Of note for this clone: Its antigen is unknown.

The chain links TRBV5-1 to TRBJ1-1; D is unclear. The sequencing sample was made of memory CD4+ T cells sorted from blood. Stated subset: CD45RA-negative fraction. The TCR sequence derives from a woman aged 25-40 years in good health. The DNA of the CDR3 is TGCGCCAGCAGCGGAGGGATGAACACTGAAGCTTTCTTT. Protein sequence: CASSGGMNTEAFF. Full variable domain (missing parts from reference TRBV5-1 and TRBJ1-1): KAGVTQTPRYLIKTRGQQVTLSCSPISGHRSVSWYQQTPGQGLQFLFEYFSETQRNKGNFPGRFSGRQFSNSRSEMNVSTLELGDSALYLCASSGGMNTEAFFGQGTRLTVV.